The 25 T cell receptor beta chains in this list originate from one sample, sequenced in a study of long-term antiretroviral therapy in people with HIV. The run of the v3.0 immunoSEQ assay was at survey level. Generated by immunoSEQ multiplex PCR, the TCRdb table keeps only in-frame clones and is missing some. The sample records nearly 20,000 clones, 75% to 85% being singletons. Sample: unsorted PBMCs, taken 0.2 years after starting antiretroviral therapy. All receptors come from a woman between 35 and 50 years old with HIV.

J is TRBJ1-5 and V is TRBV19, with TRBD1 matching 7 bases. CDR3 length equals 14 residues. J lost 6 bases, V lost 4 bases, and 6 bases had no gene match. Looked up from germline, CDR1 is LNHDA and CDR2 is SQIVND (reference sequence). CDR3 residues: CASSKTGKGQPQHF. The CDR3 coding sequence is TGTGCCAGTAGTAAGACAGGGAAAGGTCAGCCCCAGCATTTT.

This clone appeared once. J is TRBJ2-7 and V is TRBV5-4, with 8 bases that match TRBD2. Per the germline V gene, CDR1 is SGHNT and CDR2 is YYREEE (reference sequence). The V segment lost 3 bases and the J segment 2 bases; nucleotides outside the gene matches: 4. This CDR3 comprises 14 residues. The CDR3: CASSSGLATYEQYF. CDR3 sequence (DNA): TGTGCCAGCAGCTCCGGACTAGCAACCTACGAGCAGTACTTC.

This clone has just a few counts. The gene calls are TRBV2 and TRBJ1-2; D is uncertain. The CDR3 is 15 amino acids. Trimming cost V 2 bases and J 5 bases, with 15 bases left between them. From germline, CDR1 is SNHLY and CDR2 FYNNEI. CDR3 sequence: CASSETPGFEYGYTF. DNA for the CDR3: TGTGCCAGCAGTGAAACCCCGGGCTTCGAGTATGGCTACACCTTC.

V gene TRBV11-2 combines with J gene TRBJ2-5; perhaps TRBD2 as D (5 bases). The germline V gene has CDR1 SGHAT and CDR2 FQNNGV. The V gene lost 1 base and the J gene lost 3 bases, with 12 bases spanning the gap. The CDR3 covers 15 residues. CDR3 bases: TGTGCCAGCAGCTTAGGAGGGTACAAAAAAGAGACCCAGTACTTC. This gives the protein CASSLGGYKKETQYF.

The J gene is TRBJ2-1, the V gene TRBV7-6; D not certain. Looked up from germline, CDR1 is SGHVS and CDR2 is FNYEAQ. The V end was cut by 1 base, the J end by 0 bases, with 7 bases between. This CDR3 contains 15 residues. The chain's CDR3 is CASSLDPSSYNEQFF. The CDR3 region has the DNA TGTGCCAGCAGCTTAGATCCGAGCTCCTACAATGAGCAGTTCTTC.

The rearrangement joins TRBV19 to TRBJ1-2; D might be TRBD1 (5 bases). The CDR3 spans 12 residues. Germline V gene lookup returns CDR1 LNHDA and CDR2 SQIVND (reference sequence). V lost 7 bases and J 4 bases, leaving 10 bases between the germline ends. CDR3 in amino acids: CASTGRIYGYTF. The DNA of the CDR3 is TGTGCCAGTACAGGGCGAATCTATGGCTACACCTTC. The whole variable domain, filled in from reference TRBV19 and TRBJ1-2, reads DGGITQSPKYLFRKEGQNVTLSCEQNLNHDAMYWYRQDPGQGLRLIYYSQIVNDFQKGDIAEGYSVSREKKESFPLTVTSAQKNPTAFYLCASTGRIYGYTFGSGTRLTVV.

CDR3 DNA: TGTGCCAGCAGTTTATGGGGACAGAGCTCCTATAATTCACCCCTCCACTTT. Translation: CASSLWGQSSYNSPLHF. V gene TRBV27 combines with J gene TRBJ1-6; 7 bases fit TRBD1. Germline V gives CDR1 MNHEY, CDR2 SMNVEV (reference sequence). V shed 1 base and J 0 bases; nucleotides not matched to a gene: 3. CDR3 length: 17 residues.

The chain uses TRBV7-9 and TRBJ1-2; D remains unclear. Trimming cost V 1 base and J 6 bases, with 12 bases left between them. This CDR3 region has 14 residues. Germline loops: CDR1 SEHNR, CDR2 FQNEAQ (reference sequence). The CDR3 protein is CASSLGRPADGYTF. CDR3 bases: TGTGCCAGCAGCTTAGGACGCCCTGCGGATGGCTACACCTTC.

The genes are TRBV21-1 and TRBJ2-4; TRBD2 reflects the table's D call only, with no check against the DNA. TRBV21-1 is deemed a pseudogene. The CDR3 extends over 16 amino acids. DNA of the CDR3: TGTGCCAGCAGCAAAGCCGGGACTAGCGGGAAAAACATTCAGTACTTC. This sequence encodes CASSKAGTSGKNIQYF.

This sequence joins TRBV9 and TRBJ2-7; D is unresolved. CDR1 is SGDLS and CDR2 is YYNGEE in the germline V gene. Trimming removed 2 bases from V and 3 bases from J, with 12 bases in between. This CDR3 has 14 residues. DNA of the CDR3: TGTGCCAGCAGCGTTGTGCCCTCGGGCTACGAGCAGTACTTC. Translated: CASSVVPSGYEQYF.

This rearrangement joins TRBV27 to TRBJ1-3, with D perhaps TRBD1 (5 bases). Trimming stripped 10 bases from V and 4 bases from J, with 17 bases between. Germline CDR1 is MNHEY and CDR2 is SMNVEV (reference sequence). This CDR3 is built from 14 residues. The CDR3 protein is CATRSGGSGNTIYF. The CDR3 DNA reads TGTGCCACCCGAAGTGGGGGGTCCGGAAACACCATATATTTT.

V gene TRBV7-2 combines with J gene TRBJ2-7; TRBD1 agrees at 8 bases. Germline CDR1 and CDR2: SGHTA and FQGNSA. Germline trimming cut 5 bases from V and 3 bases from J; bases unmatched to any gene: 9. This CDR3 has 15 amino acids. The CDR3 protein is CASSPGQGGFYEQYF. The CDR3 coding sequence is TGTGCCAGCAGCCCAGGACAGGGAGGATTCTACGAGCAGTACTTC.

The V gene is TRBV9, the J gene TRBJ1-2; 7 nucleotides match TRBD1. Per germline, CDR1 SGDLS and CDR2 YYNGEE. The J segment lost 2 bases and the V segment lost 6 bases, leaving 16 bases of the junction unmatched. CDR3 length equals 17 residues. The CDR3 spells CASTETGTASLNYGYTF. CDR3 in DNA: TGTGCCAGCACCGAAACCGGGACAGCCTCATTAAACTATGGCTACACCTTC.

The chain has TRBV9 and TRBJ2-2; D not certain. Between the trimmed V and J ends, which lost 4 bases and 2 bases, there was a span of 3 bases. This CDR3 comprises 12 residues. The germline gives CDR1 SGDLS, CDR2 YYNGEE. The CDR3 here is CASSSNTGELFF. In DNA form, the CDR3 reads TGTGCCAGCAGCTCAAACACCGGGGAGCTGTTTTTT.

CDR3 DNA sequence: TGTGCCAGCAGCTTAGCAGATGTAGGGATCGCGAACACCGGGGAGCTGTTTTTT. Translating gives CASSLADVGIANTGELFF. The rearrangement uses TRBV7-9 and TRBJ2-2; no clear D gene. CDR1 is SEHNR, CDR2 FQNEAQ, per germline (reference sequence). CDR3 length: 18 amino acids. V lost 0 bases, J lost 0 bases, and 14 bases lay in between. Looking up the rest from reference TRBV7-9 and TRBJ2-2 gives the full variable domain: DTGVSQNPRHKITKRGQNVTFRCDPISEHNRLYWYRQTLGQGPEFLTYFQNEAQLEKSRLLSDRFSAERPKGSFSTLEIQRTEQGDSAMYLCASSLADVGIANTGELFFGEGSRLTVL.

This chain connects TRBV6-1 to TRBJ1-5; maybe TRBD1 (6 bases). The ends were cut back, 4 bases at V and 3 bases at J, with 19 bases in the middle. This CDR3 comprises 17 residues. The germline V gene encodes CDR1 MNHNS and CDR2 SASEGT. DNA of the CDR3: TGTGCCAGCAGTGCCCTGGTTGCTGGACAGATCAATCAGCCCCAGCATTTT. This encodes CASSALVAGQINQPQHF.

The gene calls are TRBV18 and TRBJ1-1; D is uncertain. Trimming took 0 bases from V and 5 from J, leaving 13 bases between them. Germline V CDR1 and CDR2: KGHSH, LQKENI. CDR3 length equals 15 residues. CDR3 in amino acids: CASSPPSRAGTEAFF. The CDR3 DNA is TGTGCCAGCTCACCACCGAGCCGGGCGGGGACTGAAGCTTTCTTT. Using reference TRBV18 and TRBJ1-1 for the parts outside the CDR3, the full variable domain is NAGVMQNPRHLVRRRGQEARLRCSPMKGHSHVYWYRQLPEEGLKFMVYLQKENIIDESGMPKERFSAEFPKEGPSILRIQQVVRGDSAAYFCASSPPSRAGTEAFFGQGTRLTVV.

The J gene is TRBJ2-5, the V gene TRBV7-9; D is unclear. This CDR3 spans 16 amino acids. Looked up from germline, CDR1 is SEHNR and CDR2 is FQNEAQ (reference sequence). V was shortened by 4 bases and J by 6 bases, with 21 bases between the two germline ends. As DNA, the CDR3 is TGTGCCAGCAGCTGGCCCCTGGACGGATCCTCCAAGACCCAGTACTTC. Protein product: CASSWPLDGSSKTQYF.

The chain uses TRBV4-3 and TRBJ1-1, with a possible D match to TRBD1 (6 bases). CDR1 is LGHNA, CDR2 YSLEER, per germline. V was clipped by 1 base and J by 4 bases, with 7 bases between them. The CDR3 has 13 residues. The CDR3 DNA reads TGCGCCAGCAGCCAAGGACAGGCCACTGAAGCTTTCTTT. Its translation: CASSQGQATEAFF.

The chain recombines TRBV9 with TRBJ2-5; D is unresolved. The CDR3 loop spans 15 amino acids. V was cut by 1 base and J by 1 base, with 11 bases left in between. CDR1 is SGDLS and CDR2 is YYNGEE in the germline V gene. The CDR3 DNA sequence: TGTGCCAGCAGCGTAATGGGCCGGGTCCAAGAGACCCAGTACTTC. Translated, it gives CASSVMGRVQETQYF.

This chain uses TRBV11-2 with TRBJ2-5; D is ambiguous. The CDR3 runs 11 residues. Looked up from germline, CDR1 is SGHAT and CDR2 is FQNNGV. Deletions cut 4 bases from V and 1 base from J, with 1 base between. CDR3 bases: TGTGCCAGCAGCTCCCAAGAGACCCAGTACTTC. It encodes CASSSQETQYF.

The chain carries TRBV6-1 and TRBJ2-7; no firm D call. The CDR3 covers 13 residues. Germline V gene sequence: CDR1 MNHNS, CDR2 SASEGT. Trimming removed 7 bases from V and 4 bases from J, with 14 bases in between. CDR3 nucleotides: TGTGCCAGCAACCCTACACTGAAATACGAGCAGTACTTC. Its translation: CASNPTLKYEQYF.

This sequence joins TRBV11-2 and TRBJ2-1; TRBD2 matches at 7 bases. With 5 bases clipped from V and 5 bases from J, the junction kept 12 bases outside the gene matches. Per germline, CDR1 SGHAT and CDR2 FQNNGV. This CDR3 is 16 amino acids long. This CDR3 reads CASSQLGRELNNEQFF. CDR3 nucleotide sequence: TGTGCCAGCAGCCAATTGGGGCGGGAGCTGAACAATGAGCAGTTCTTC.

This rearrangement joins TRBV7-8 to TRBJ1-4; no clear D gene. The V gene's germline CDR1 is SGHVS and CDR2 FQNEAQ. The CDR3 consists of 14 residues. V dropped 3 bases and J dropped 0 bases, with 5 bases sitting between them. CDR3 nucleotide sequence: TGTGCCAGCAGCTTGTCCGCAACTAATGAAAAACTGTTTTTT. Amino acid sequence: CASSLSATNEKLFF.

The rearrangement joins TRBV7-9 to TRBJ1-1, with 11 bases aligning to TRBD1. J gave up 10 bases and V 0 bases, and 10 bases lay outside the gene matches. The germline CDR1 and CDR2 sequences are SEHNR and FQNEAQ (reference sequence). The CDR3 totals 16 residues. CDR3 protein: CASSLASRTGGSGAFF. The CDR3 coding sequence is TGTGCCAGCAGCTTAGCGTCAAGGACAGGGGGCAGTGGAGCTTTCTTT. The whole variable domain, filled in from reference TRBV7-9 and TRBJ1-1, reads DTGVSQNPRHKITKRGQNVTFRCDPISEHNRLYWYRQTLGQGPEFLTYFQNEAQLEKSRLLSDRFSAERPKGSFSTLEIQRTEQGDSAMYLCASSLASRTGGSGAFFGQGTRLTVV.